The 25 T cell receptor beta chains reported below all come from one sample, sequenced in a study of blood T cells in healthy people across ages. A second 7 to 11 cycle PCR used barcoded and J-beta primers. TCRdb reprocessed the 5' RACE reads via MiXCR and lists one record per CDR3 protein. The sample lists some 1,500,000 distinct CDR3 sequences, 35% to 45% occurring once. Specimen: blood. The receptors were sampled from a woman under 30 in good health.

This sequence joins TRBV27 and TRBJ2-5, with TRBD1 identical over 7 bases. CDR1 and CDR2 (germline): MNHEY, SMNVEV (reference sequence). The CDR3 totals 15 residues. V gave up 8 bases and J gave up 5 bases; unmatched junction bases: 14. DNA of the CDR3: TGTGCCAGCCAAAAATTTGACAGGGCAGAGGAGACCCAGTACTTC. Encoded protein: CASQKFDRAEETQYF.

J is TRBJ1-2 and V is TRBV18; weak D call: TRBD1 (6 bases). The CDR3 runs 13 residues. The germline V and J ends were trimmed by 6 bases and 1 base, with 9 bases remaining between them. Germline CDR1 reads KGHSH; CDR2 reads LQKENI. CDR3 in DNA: TGTGCCAGCTCGCAGGGGCATAACTATGGCTACACCTTC. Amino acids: CASSQGHNYGYTF.

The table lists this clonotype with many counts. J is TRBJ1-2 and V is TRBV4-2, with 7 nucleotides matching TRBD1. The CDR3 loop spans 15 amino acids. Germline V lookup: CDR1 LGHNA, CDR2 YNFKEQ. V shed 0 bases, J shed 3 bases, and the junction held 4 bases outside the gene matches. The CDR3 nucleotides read TGTGCCAGCAGCCAAGAGGGGGACAGACACTATGGCTACACCTTC. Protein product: CASSQEGDRHYGYTF.

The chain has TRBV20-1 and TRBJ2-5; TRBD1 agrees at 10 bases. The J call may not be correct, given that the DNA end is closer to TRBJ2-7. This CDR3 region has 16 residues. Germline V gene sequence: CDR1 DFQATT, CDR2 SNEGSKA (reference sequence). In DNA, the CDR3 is TGCAGTGCTAGAGAGCTAGGGACAGGGGATCACTACGAGCAGTACTTC. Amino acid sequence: CSARELGTGDHYEQYF.

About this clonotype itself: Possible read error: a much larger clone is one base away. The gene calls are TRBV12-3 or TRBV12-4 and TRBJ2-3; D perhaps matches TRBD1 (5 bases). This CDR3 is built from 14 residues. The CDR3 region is CASSLDISTDAQYF. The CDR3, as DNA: TGTGCCAGCAGCCTGGACATTAGCACAGATGCGCAGTATTTT.

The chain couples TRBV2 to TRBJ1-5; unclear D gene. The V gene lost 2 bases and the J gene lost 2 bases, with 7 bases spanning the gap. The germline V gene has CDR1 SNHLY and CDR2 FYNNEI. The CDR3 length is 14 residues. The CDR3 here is CASSERDGNQPQHF. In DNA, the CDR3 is TGTGCCAGCAGTGAAAGAGACGGCAATCAGCCCCAGCATTTT.

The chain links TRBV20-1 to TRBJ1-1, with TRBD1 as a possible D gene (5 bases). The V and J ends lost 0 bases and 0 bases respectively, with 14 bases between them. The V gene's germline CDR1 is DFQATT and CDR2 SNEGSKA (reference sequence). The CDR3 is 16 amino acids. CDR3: CSARDPGARLNTEAFF. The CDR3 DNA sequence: TGCAGTGCTAGAGACCCCGGGGCCCGCTTGAACACTGAAGCTTTCTTT.

CDR3: CASTNYQGSYEQYF. The CDR3 nucleotides are TGTGCCAGCACCAATTATCAGGGCTCCTACGAGCAGTACTTC. The J gene is TRBJ2-7, the V gene TRBV6-5; possible D gene TRBD1, 5 bases. CDR1 is MNHEY and CDR2 is SVGAGI in the germline V gene. Trimming stripped 7 bases from V and 0 bases from J, with 13 bases between. The CDR3 has 14 residues.

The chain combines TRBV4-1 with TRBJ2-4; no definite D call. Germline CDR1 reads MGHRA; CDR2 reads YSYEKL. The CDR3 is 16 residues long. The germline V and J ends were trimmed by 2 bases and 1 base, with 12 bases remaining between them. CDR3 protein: CASSQPRVQAKNIQYF. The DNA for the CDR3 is TGCGCCAGCAGCCAACCACGGGTTCAGGCCAAAAACATTCAGTACTTC.

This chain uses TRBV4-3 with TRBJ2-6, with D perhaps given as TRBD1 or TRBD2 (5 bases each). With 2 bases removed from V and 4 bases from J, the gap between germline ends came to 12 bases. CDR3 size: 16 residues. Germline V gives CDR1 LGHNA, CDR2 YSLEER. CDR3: CASSQKVGTGANVLTF. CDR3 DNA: TGCGCCAGCAGCCAAAAAGTAGGGACCGGGGCCAACGTCCTGACTTTC.

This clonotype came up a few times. Here the CDR3 DNA reads TGCGCCAGCAGCTTGGGAGGTATTAGCGATAACACAGATACGCAGTATTTT. Protein: CASSLGGISDNTDTQYF. J is TRBJ2-3 and V is TRBV5-1; maybe TRBD2 (5 bases). V lost 0 bases, J lost 2 bases, and 16 bases lay in between. Germline CDR1 SGHRS, CDR2 YFSETQ. This CDR3 has 17 amino acids.

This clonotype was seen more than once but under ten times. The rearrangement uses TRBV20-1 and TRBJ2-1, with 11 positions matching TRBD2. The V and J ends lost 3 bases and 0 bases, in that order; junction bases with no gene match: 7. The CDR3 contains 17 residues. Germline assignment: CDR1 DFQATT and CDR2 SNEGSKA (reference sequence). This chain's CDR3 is CSARAFTSGSSYNEQFF. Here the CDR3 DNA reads TGCAGTGCTAGGGCTTTTACTAGCGGGAGCTCCTACAATGAGCAGTTCTTC.

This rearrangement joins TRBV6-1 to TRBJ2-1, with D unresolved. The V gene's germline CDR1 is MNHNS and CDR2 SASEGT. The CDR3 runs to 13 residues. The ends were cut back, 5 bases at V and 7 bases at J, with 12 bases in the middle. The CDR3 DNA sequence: TGTGCCAGCAGTACGCTAGTTCGTAATGAGCAGTTCTTC. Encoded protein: CASSTLVRNEQFF.

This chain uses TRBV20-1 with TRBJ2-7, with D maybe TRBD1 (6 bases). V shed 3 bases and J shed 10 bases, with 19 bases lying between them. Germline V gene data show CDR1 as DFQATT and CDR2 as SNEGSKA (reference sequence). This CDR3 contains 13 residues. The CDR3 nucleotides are TGCAGTGCTAGGGAGGACAGACCTGACAAACAGTACTTC. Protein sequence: CSAREDRPDKQYF.

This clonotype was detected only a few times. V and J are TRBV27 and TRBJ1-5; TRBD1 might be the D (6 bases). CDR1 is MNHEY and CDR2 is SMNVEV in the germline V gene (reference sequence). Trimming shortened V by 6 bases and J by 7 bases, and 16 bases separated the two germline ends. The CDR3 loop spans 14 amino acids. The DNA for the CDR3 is TGTGCCAGCAGCTTAGGGGGGCCCAACCAGCCCCAGCATTTT. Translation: CASSLGGPNQPQHF.

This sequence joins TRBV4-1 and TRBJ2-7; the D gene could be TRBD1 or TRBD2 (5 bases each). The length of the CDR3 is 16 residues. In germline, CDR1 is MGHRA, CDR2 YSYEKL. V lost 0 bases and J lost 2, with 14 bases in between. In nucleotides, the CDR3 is TGCGCCAGCAGCCAAGAATTTTTCGGGACCACCTACGAGCAGTACTTC. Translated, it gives CASSQEFFGTTYEQYF.

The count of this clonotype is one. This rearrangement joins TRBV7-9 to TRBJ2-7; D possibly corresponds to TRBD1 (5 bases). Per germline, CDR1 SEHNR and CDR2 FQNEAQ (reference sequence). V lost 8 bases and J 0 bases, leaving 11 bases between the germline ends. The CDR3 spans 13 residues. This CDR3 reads CASEDKSSYEQYF. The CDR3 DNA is TGTGCCAGCGAGGACAAAAGCTCCTACGAGCAGTACTTC.

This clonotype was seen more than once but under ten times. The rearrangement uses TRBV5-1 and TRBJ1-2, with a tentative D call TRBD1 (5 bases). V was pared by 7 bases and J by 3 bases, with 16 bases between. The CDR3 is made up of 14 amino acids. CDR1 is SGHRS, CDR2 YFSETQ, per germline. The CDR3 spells CASGSLGEDYGYTF. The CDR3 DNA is TGCGCCAGCGGGTCGTTAGGGGAGGACTATGGCTACACCTTC.

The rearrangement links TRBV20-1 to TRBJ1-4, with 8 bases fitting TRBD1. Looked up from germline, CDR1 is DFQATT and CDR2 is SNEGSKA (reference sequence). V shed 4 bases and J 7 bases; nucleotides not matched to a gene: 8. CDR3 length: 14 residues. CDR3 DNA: TGCAGTGCTACTGGACAGGGTTTAGGTGAAAAACTGTTTTTT. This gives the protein CSATGQGLGEKLFF.

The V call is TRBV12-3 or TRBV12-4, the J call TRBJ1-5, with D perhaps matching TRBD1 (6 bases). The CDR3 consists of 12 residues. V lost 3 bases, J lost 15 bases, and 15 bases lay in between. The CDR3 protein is CASSLGGRGGHF. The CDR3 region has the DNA TGTGCCAGCAGTTTGGGGGGCCGGGGCGGGCATTTT.

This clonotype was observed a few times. The CDR3 spells CASSSWTGEDGYTF. DNA of the CDR3: TGCGCCAGCAGCTCCTGGACAGGGGAAGATGGCTACACCTTC. The V gene is TRBV5-1, the J gene TRBJ1-2; 9 bases fit TRBD1. Trimming took 3 bases from V and 6 from J; bases not matched to a gene: 6. Germline V lookup: CDR1 SGHRS, CDR2 YFSETQ. The CDR3 consists of 14 residues. Using reference TRBV5-1 and TRBJ1-2 for the parts outside the CDR3, the full variable domain is KAGVTQTPRYLIKTRGQQVTLSCSPISGHRSVSWYQQTPGQGLQFLFEYFSETQRNKGNFPGRFSGRQFSNSRSEMNVSTLELGDSALYLCASSSWTGEDGYTFGSGTRLTVV.

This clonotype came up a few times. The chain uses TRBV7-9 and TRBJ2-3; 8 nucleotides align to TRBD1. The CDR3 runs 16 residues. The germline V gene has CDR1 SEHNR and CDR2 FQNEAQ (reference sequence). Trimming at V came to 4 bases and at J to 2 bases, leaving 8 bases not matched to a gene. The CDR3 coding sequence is TGTGCCAGCAGCTCTCCCGGACAGGGCATCACAGATACGCAGTATTTT. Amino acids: CASSSPGQGITDTQYF.

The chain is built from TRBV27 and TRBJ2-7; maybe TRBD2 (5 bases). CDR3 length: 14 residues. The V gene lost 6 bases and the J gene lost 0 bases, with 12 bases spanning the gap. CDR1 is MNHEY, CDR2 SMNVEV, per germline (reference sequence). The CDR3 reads CASSGLESSYEQYF. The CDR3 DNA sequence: TGTGCCAGCAGCGGACTGGAAAGCTCCTACGAGCAGTACTTC.

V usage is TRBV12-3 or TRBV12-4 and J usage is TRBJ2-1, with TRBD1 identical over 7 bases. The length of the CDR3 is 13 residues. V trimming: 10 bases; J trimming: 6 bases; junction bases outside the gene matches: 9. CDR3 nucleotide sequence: TGTGCCATCGGAAGACAGGGTTTCAATGAGCAGTTCTTC. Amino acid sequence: CAIGRQGFNEQFF.

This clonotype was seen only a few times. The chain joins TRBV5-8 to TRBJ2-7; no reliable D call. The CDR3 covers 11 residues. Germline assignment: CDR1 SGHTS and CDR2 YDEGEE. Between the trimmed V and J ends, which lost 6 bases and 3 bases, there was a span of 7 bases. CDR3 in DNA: TGTGCCAGCACCATAGACTACGAGCAGTACTTC. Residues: CASTIDYEQYF.